This T cell receptor beta chain originates from a study of technical replicates of blood from a few donors. The CDR3 loop spans 15 amino acids. CDR1 SGHTA and CDR2 FQGNSA come from the germline V gene. V was clipped by 6 bases and J by 2 bases, with 17 bases between them. Profiled with immunoSEQ multiplex PCR; TCRdb holds only in-frame clones, not every one. Of some 54,000 clones in the sample, around 93% were seen once. The J gene is TRBJ2-7, the V gene TRBV7-2, with D perhaps TRBD1 (6 bases). Sequencing input: PBMCs. This TCR was sampled from a human donor in good health. Some clones in this sample may be carry-over from other donors' samples. The CDR3 nucleotides read TGTGCCAGCAGTACTACCGGGACACCGACCTACGAGCAGTACTTC. Protein: CASSTTGTPTYEQYF.